Listed here are 23 T cell receptor beta chains from one sample, sequenced in a study of Graves' ophthalmopathy and Graves' hyperthyroidism. Amplification from RNA transcripts yielded the TCR beta CDR3 regions. Second-round multiplex PCR followed a first-round RT-PCR using HTBI primers. TCRdb passed the multiplex PCR reads through MiXCR, listing each CDR3 protein once. Counted here are over a million distinct CDR3 sequences, about two fifths occurring once; the ten biggest clones make up around 10%. Sequenced material: peripheral blood or thyroid tissue (not recorded which). Source of these receptors: an adult man with Graves' hyperthyroidism.

Only a few counts were recorded for this clonotype. This chain links TRBV12-3 or TRBV12-4 with TRBJ2-7, with 7 nucleotides matching TRBD2. This CDR3 contains 13 residues. J lost 6 bases, V lost 1 base, and 3 bases had no gene match. The CDR3 DNA sequence: TGTGCCAGCAGTTTAGTGACTAGCCGCGAGCAGTACTTC. Protein product: CASSLVTSREQYF.

V usage is TRBV4-2 and J usage is TRBJ1-1; D remains ambiguous. Trimming took off 0 bases at V and 11 bases at J, with 13 bases between the two ends. CDR1 is LGHNA, CDR2 YNFKEQ, per germline. This CDR3 is 13 amino acids long. Written as DNA, the CDR3 is TGTGCCAGCAGCCAAGACCAGTCGCGTCGGGCTTTCTTT. As protein: CASSQDQSRRAFF.

This clonotype has at least ten counts. The V gene is TRBV20-1, the J gene TRBJ2-7, with 8 nucleotides matching TRBD2. The V gene's germline CDR1 is DFQATT and CDR2 SNEGSKA (reference sequence). This CDR3 is 14 amino acids long. V trimming: 6 bases; J trimming: 2 bases; junction bases outside the gene matches: 9. CDR3 in DNA: TGCAGTGCCCTCCCCAGCGGGAGTACCTACGAGCAGTACTTC. Protein: CSALPSGSTYEQYF.

In its sample, this clonotype was seen once. The junction shows a germline mismatch at one end, possibly a read error. The CDR3 reads CTSSLAETGRATGELFF. CDR3 DNA: TGTACCAGCAGCTTAGCGGAAACAGGGAGGGCGACCGGGGAGCTGTTTTTT. The chain employs TRBV7-6 and TRBJ2-2; tentatively, D is TRBD2 (7 bases). The CDR3 consists of 17 residues. Germline CDR1 is SGHVS and CDR2 is FNYEAQ. The entire variable domain, with the rest obtained from reference TRBV7-6 and TRBJ2-2, is as follows: GAGVSQSPRYKVTKRGQDVALRCDPISGHVSLYWYRQALGQGPEFLTYFNYEAQQDKSGLPNDRFSAERPEGSISTLTIQRTEQRDSAMYRCTSSLAETGRATGELFFGEGSRLTVL.

As to this clonotype: This CDR3 is missing its conserved last phenylalanine or tryptophan, likely due to a read error. The limits of the CDR3 on the DNA are not certain, so only TCRdb's listed CDR3 is given. This chain uses TRBV5-4 with TRBJ2-5; TRBD2 is the table's D call, not checked against the DNA. The CDR3 is 10 residues long, ends included. CDR1 SGHNT and CDR2 YYREEE come from the germline V gene (reference sequence). This CDR3 is CASSLGRQNY.

This clonotype was recorded many times. The chain employs TRBV29-1 and TRBJ1-1; no reliable D call. V lost 7 bases and J 1 base, leaving 10 bases between the germline ends. Germline CDR1 reads SQVTM; CDR2 reads ANQGSEA. The CDR3 has 12 residues. CDR3 DNA sequence: TGCAGCGCTAAAGGAGCGAACACTGAAGCTTTCTTT. As protein: CSAKGANTEAFF.

This rearrangement joins TRBV4-1 to TRBJ2-7; TRBD2 might be the D (6 bases). The CDR3 has 14 residues. In germline, CDR1 is MGHRA, CDR2 YSYEKL. The V end lost 4 bases, the J end lost 5 bases, and 15 bases lay between the germline ends. In DNA, the CDR3 is TGCGCCAGCAGCCCCGGCGGGGCAGAGCACGAGCAGTACTTC. Residues: CASSPGGAEHEQYF.

This clonotype has more than one count but fewer than ten. The chain links TRBV4-3 to TRBJ2-7; no clear D. Trimming removed 0 bases from V and 7 bases from J, with 16 bases in between. Germline V gene data show CDR1 as LGHNA and CDR2 as YSLEER. This CDR3 is 15 amino acids long. The chain's CDR3 is CASSQDGRRSGEQYF. CDR3 sequence (DNA): TGCGCCAGCAGCCAAGATGGGCGGCGGTCGGGTGAGCAGTACTTC.

The chain combines TRBV19 with TRBJ1-1; 7 nucleotides align to TRBD1. V shed 3 bases, J shed 11 bases, and the junction held 9 bases outside the gene matches. Germline values: CDR1 LNHDA, CDR2 SQIVND (reference sequence). CDR3 length: 13 amino acids. As DNA, the CDR3 is TGTGCCAGTAGTATCAGAGGGGGCCCGGAGGCTTTCTTT. Protein sequence: CASSIRGGPEAFF.

This clonotype showed up many times. The CDR3 reads CSVKGESHYGYTF. The CDR3 DNA reads as TGCAGCGTTAAGGGGGAGAGCCACTATGGCTACACCTTC. The chain couples TRBV29-1 to TRBJ1-2, with D possibly being TRBD1 (6 bases). CDR3 length equals 13 residues. V was shortened by 5 bases and J by 3 bases, with 13 bases between the two germline ends. CDR1 and CDR2 from the germline V gene are SQVTM and ANQGSEA.

The rearrangement joins TRBV9 to TRBJ2-7; 8 nucleotides agree with TRBD2. The CDR3 has 14 residues. V lost 4 bases and J lost 6; bases outside the gene matches: 9. Germline V lookup: CDR1 SGDLS, CDR2 YYNGEE. This chain's CDR3 is CASSTQAGVSEQYF. The CDR3 region has the DNA TGTGCCAGCAGCACCCAAGCGGGAGTCTCCGAGCAGTACTTC.

V usage is TRBV5-1 and J usage is TRBJ1-2, with no clear D. Trimming removed 2 bases at V and 7 bases at J, with 12 bases between. Germline CDR1 reads SGHRS; CDR2 reads YFSETQ. The CDR3 is 13 residues long. CDR3 region: CASSFTRQSGYTF. In DNA form, the CDR3 reads TGCGCCAGCAGCTTCACACGGCAATCTGGCTACACCTTC.

This clonotype was seen a handful of times. This chain uses TRBV5-6 with TRBJ2-7, with 8 bases matching TRBD1. J lost 3 bases, V lost 1 base, and 9 bases had no gene match. CDR1 is SGHDT, CDR2 YYEEEE, per germline. This CDR3 spans 16 amino acids. CDR3 coding DNA: TGTGCCAGCAGCTTGACAGGGGGAGAAGTGGTCTACGAGCAGTACTTC. Residues: CASSLTGGEVVYEQYF.

The J gene is TRBJ2-7, the V gene TRBV9, with TRBD2 matching over 9 bases. Germline values: CDR1 SGDLS, CDR2 YYNGEE. V shed 0 bases and J 4 bases; nucleotides not matched to a gene: 5. The CDR3 extends over 15 amino acids. The CDR3 sequence: CASSVGLTSGYEQYF. Here the CDR3 DNA reads TGTGCCAGCAGCGTAGGTTTGACTAGCGGTTACGAGCAGTACTTC.

About this clonotype: This clone may be a read error of a much larger clone one base away. CDR3 sequence (DNA): TGTGCCAGCAGCTTAACAGGGCCCCAAGAGACCCAGTTCTTC. Protein sequence: CASSLTGPQETQFF. The chain carries TRBV5-8 and TRBJ2-5, with D perhaps TRBD1 (6 bases). TRBJ2-1 matches the DNA end more closely, so the J call is doubtful. The CDR3 is 14 amino acids. The germline V gene encodes CDR1 SGHTS and CDR2 YDEGEE.

In this sample, this clonotype turned up a few times. The J gene is TRBJ1-1, the V gene TRBV6-5; the D is unclear. CDR3 length: 15 residues. CDR1 MNHEY and CDR2 SVGAGI come from the germline V gene. V gave up 2 bases and J gave up 0 bases, with 10 bases separating them. CDR3 protein: CASSYGSEVNTEAFF. The CDR3 DNA sequence: TGTGCCAGCAGTTACGGTTCCGAGGTGAACACTGAAGCTTTCTTT.

A word on this clonotype: The junction departs from germline at one end; a sequencing error may be responsible. For the CDR3, the DNA is TGTGCCAGCAGTTACTTGACAGGGCACAATGAGCAGTACTTC. Its protein product is CASSYLTGHNEQYF. This chain uses TRBV10-2 with TRBJ2-7, with 7 bases matching TRBD1. In germline, CDR1 is WSHSY, CDR2 SAAADI. The CDR3 has 14 amino acids.

The V gene is TRBV7-9, the J gene TRBJ2-3; TRBD2 matches 11 bases. The germline CDR1 and CDR2 sequences are SEHNR and FQNEAQ (reference sequence). The CDR3 has 16 residues. V trimming: 5 bases; J trimming: 3 bases; junction bases outside the gene matches: 7. This CDR3 reads CASSDTSGSGTDTQYF. CDR3 nucleotides: TGTGCCAGCAGCGACACTAGCGGGAGCGGGACAGATACGCAGTATTTT. Together with reference TRBV7-9 and TRBJ2-3, the CDR3 gives the full variable domain: DTGVSQNPRHKITKRGQNVTFRCDPISEHNRLYWYRQTLGQGPEFLTYFQNEAQLEKSRLLSDRFSAERPKGSFSTLEIQRTEQGDSAMYLCASSDTSGSGTDTQYFGPGTRLTVL.

The V and J genes are TRBV10-3 and TRBJ1-1; TRBD1 might be the D (5 bases). CDR3 size: 14 residues. CDR1 and CDR2 from the germline V gene are ENHRY and SYGVKD. Trimming pared 9 bases from V and 0 bases from J, leaving 14 bases between. The CDR3 DNA reads as TGTGCCATGGGGGACCCAAAGATGAACACTGAAGCTTTCTTT. Encoded protein: CAMGDPKMNTEAFF.

The chain couples TRBV29-1 to TRBJ1-2, with D possibly matching TRBD1 (5 bases). Trimming removed 8 bases at V and 6 bases at J, with 19 bases between. This CDR3 is built from 13 residues. Germline V lookup: CDR1 SQVTM, CDR2 ANQGSEA. CDR3 residues: CSTLGGFLNGYTF. The CDR3, as DNA: TGCAGCACTTTGGGGGGGTTCCTAAATGGCTACACCTTC.

The rearrangement links TRBV12-3 or TRBV12-4 to TRBJ1-1; D is possibly TRBD1 (5 bases). V was clipped by 5 bases and J by 4 bases, with 11 bases between them. CDR3 length: 13 residues. DNA of the CDR3: TGTGCCAGCAGTAGGGGATCGGGCACTGAAGCTTTCTTT. Translated, it gives CASSRGSGTEAFF.

This clonotype showed up many times. The chain recombines TRBV27 with TRBJ1-2, with 9 bases lining up with TRBD1. Per the germline V gene, CDR1 is MNHEY and CDR2 is SMNVEV (reference sequence). Unmatched junction bases numbered 8, after V lost 8 bases and J lost 4 bases. CDR3 size: 14 residues. CDR3 in amino acids: CASSFRGQGYGYTF. The CDR3 nucleotides read TGTGCCAGCTCGTTCCGGGGACAGGGCTATGGCTACACCTTC.

This clonotype was picked up many times. The chain couples TRBV7-8 to TRBJ1-6, with 8 positions matching TRBD1. In germline, CDR1 is SGHVS, CDR2 FQNEAQ. The junction had 10 bases not matched to a gene; V was cut back by 4 bases and J by 5 bases. The CDR3 loop spans 17 amino acids. CDR3 DNA: TGTGCCAGCAGCTCCCCGGGACAGGTCCTAAATAATTCACCCCTCCACTTT. Its translation: CASSSPGQVLNNSPLHF.